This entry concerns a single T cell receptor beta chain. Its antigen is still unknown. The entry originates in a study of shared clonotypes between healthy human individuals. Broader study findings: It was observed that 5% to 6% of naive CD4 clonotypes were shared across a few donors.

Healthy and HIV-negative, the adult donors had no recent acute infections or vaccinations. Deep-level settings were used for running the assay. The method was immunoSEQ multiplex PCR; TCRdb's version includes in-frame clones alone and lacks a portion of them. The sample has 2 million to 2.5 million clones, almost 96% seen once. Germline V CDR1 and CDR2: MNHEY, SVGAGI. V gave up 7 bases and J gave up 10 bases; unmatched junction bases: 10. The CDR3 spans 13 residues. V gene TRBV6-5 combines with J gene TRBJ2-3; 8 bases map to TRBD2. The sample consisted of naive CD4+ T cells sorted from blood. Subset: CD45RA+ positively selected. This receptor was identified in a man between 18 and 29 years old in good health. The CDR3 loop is CASKITGGRSQYF. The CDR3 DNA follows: TGTGCCAGCAAGATAACGGGGGGGCGGTCGCAGTATTTT.